The 14 T cell receptor beta chains below come from one sample, sequenced in a study of blood T cell repertoires in COVID-19. Libraries were prepared by immunoSEQ multiplex PCR; TCRdb keeps only in-frame clonotypes and omits some of them. In the table there are approximately 150,000 clones, approximately 84% of which are singletons. The specimen was peripheral blood. These receptors were collected from a man aged 55 to 70 with acute or convalescent COVID-19.

J is TRBJ1-2 and V is TRBV2, with 11 bases identical to TRBD1. The CDR3 covers 13 residues. The germline CDR1 and CDR2 sequences are SNHLY and FYNNEI. J lost 6 bases, V lost 8 bases, and 5 bases had no gene match. CDR3 region: CASGDRGFDGYTF. DNA for the CDR3: TGTGCCAGCGGGGACAGGGGGTTTGATGGCTACACCTTC.

The CDR3 sequence: CASSLRGTGELFF. The CDR3 nucleotides read TGTGCCAGCAGTTTACGGGGCACCGGGGAGCTGTTTTTT. The rearrangement links TRBV27 to TRBJ2-2; tentatively, D is TRBD2 (5 bases). CDR3 length equals 13 residues. Germline V gene data show CDR1 as MNHEY and CDR2 as SMNVEV (reference sequence). Trimming left V 2 bases short and J 4 bases short, with 5 bases between.

CDR3 region: CASSTTGAYNSPLHF. CDR3 nucleotide sequence: TGTGCCAGTAGTACGACAGGCGCCTATAATTCACCCCTCCACTTT. The chain links TRBV19 to TRBJ1-6; D is perhaps TRBD1 (6 bases). This CDR3 spans 15 amino acids. V gave up 4 bases and J gave up 2 bases, with 9 bases separating them. Per germline, CDR1 LNHDA and CDR2 SQIVND (reference sequence). The full variable domain, rest sourced from reference TRBV19 and TRBJ1-6, is DGGITQSPKYLFRKEGQNVTLSCEQNLNHDAMYWYRQDPGQGLRLIYYSQIVNDFQKGDIAEGYSVSREKKESFPLTVTSAQKNPTAFYLCASSTTGAYNSPLHFGNGTRLTVT.

This clone was detected once. V gene TRBV27 combines with J gene TRBJ2-1; D gene uncertain. Germline CDR1 is MNHEY and CDR2 is SMNVEV (reference sequence). The CDR3 loop spans 14 amino acids. The ends were cut back, 2 bases at V and 3 bases at J, with 8 bases in the middle. In DNA, the CDR3 is TGTGCCAGCAGTTTAAACGGCGGCTACAATGAGCAGTTCTTC. Its protein product is CASSLNGGYNEQFF.

This rearrangement joins TRBV10-2 to TRBJ1-5; 7 positions agree with TRBD1. The CDR3 is made up of 15 amino acids. The V gene's germline CDR1 is WSHSY and CDR2 SAAADI. V lost 3 bases to trimming and J lost 3 bases; unmatched junction nucleotides: 5. This CDR3 is CASSDQGQINQPQHF. The CDR3 DNA is TGCGCCAGCAGTGACCAGGGACAGATCAATCAGCCCCAGCATTTT.

The rearrangement uses TRBV5-1 and TRBJ1-3; D unresolved. The germline V gene has CDR1 SGHRS and CDR2 YFSETQ. V gave up 2 bases and J gave up 0 bases, with 9 bases separating them. The CDR3 is made up of 15 amino acids. The CDR3 spells CASSFGPGSGNTIYF. CDR3 sequence (DNA): TGCGCCAGCAGCTTCGGTCCAGGCTCTGGAAACACCATATATTTT.

The chain has TRBV10-3 and TRBJ1-5; weak D call: TRBD1 (5 bases). The CDR3 runs 16 residues. Germline lookup yields CDR1 ENHRY and CDR2 SYGVKD. The V end lost 0 bases, the J end lost 0 bases, and 9 bases lay between the germline ends. Here the CDR3 reads CAISESGGDSNQPQHF. In nucleotides, the CDR3 is TGTGCCATCAGTGAGTCGGGGGGGGATAGCAATCAGCCCCAGCATTTT.

This clone was detected a few times. The V and J genes are TRBV29-1 and TRBJ1-1, with D unresolved. V was clipped by 4 bases and J by 1 base, with 10 bases between them. The CDR3 totals 13 residues. CDR1 is SQVTM, CDR2 ANQGSEA, per germline. CDR3 DNA sequence: TGCAGCGTTGTTTCGGGTGGGAACACTGAAGCTTTCTTT. This codes for CSVVSGGNTEAFF.

J is TRBJ1-2 and V is TRBV10-3; tentative D call: TRBD1 (5 bases). The CDR3 contains 14 residues. Trimming took 4 bases from V and 5 from J, leaving 14 bases between them. CDR1 is ENHRY and CDR2 is SYGVKD in the germline V gene. CDR3 in amino acids: CAISVETVFYGYTF. The CDR3 bases are TGTGCCATCAGTGTCGAGACAGTGTTTTATGGCTACACCTTC.

The chain uses TRBV11-2 and TRBJ2-3, with TRBD1 as a possible D gene (5 bases). V lost 5 bases and J lost 5, with 8 bases in between. This CDR3 contains 12 residues. Per the germline V gene, CDR1 is SGHAT and CDR2 is FQNNGV. The CDR3 loop reads CASSPRVDTQYF. CDR3 DNA sequence: TGTGCCAGCAGCCCCAGGGTAGATACGCAGTATTTT. Filled out from reference TRBV11-2 and TRBJ2-3, the complete variable domain reads EAGVAQSPRYKIIEKRQSVAFWCNPISGHATLYWYQQILGQGPKLLIQFQNNGVVDDSQLPKDRFSAERLKGVDSTLKIQPAKLEDSAVYLCASSPRVDTQYFGPGTRLTVL.

This chain joins TRBV24-1 and TRBJ2-2, with D possibly being TRBD1 (6 bases). Germline loops: CDR1 KGHDR, CDR2 SFDVKD. Trimming removed 4 bases from V and 4 bases from J, with 12 bases in between. The CDR3 consists of 15 residues. CDR3 in DNA: TGTGCCACCAGTGAGCCGGGACAACCCACCGGGGAGCTGTTTTTT. Its protein product is CATSEPGQPTGELFF.

A single count supports this clone. The genes are TRBV28 and TRBJ2-5; 12 bases match TRBD2. The length of the CDR3 is 14 residues. The J segment lost 5 bases and the V segment lost 6 bases, leaving 4 bases of the junction unmatched. Germline V gene lookup returns CDR1 MDHEN and CDR2 SYDVKM. The CDR3 bases are TGTGCCAGCAGGTCTAGCGGGGGGGCGGAGACCCAGTACTTC. It codes for CASRSSGGAETQYF.

The V and J genes are TRBV6-5 and TRBJ2-3; maybe TRBD2 (6 bases). V dropped 6 bases and J dropped 6 bases, with 13 bases sitting between them. Germline loops: CDR1 MNHEY, CDR2 SVGAGI. The CDR3 sequence is 13 residues long. Here the CDR3 reads CASRRTGADTQYF. The CDR3 DNA follows: TGTGCCAGCAGACGAACGGGAGCGGATACGCAGTATTTT.

The chain links TRBV24-1 to TRBJ1-1, with D uncertain. This CDR3 has 12 residues. Germline V gene data show CDR1 as KGHDR and CDR2 as SFDVKD. V dropped 1 base and J dropped 12 bases, with 11 bases sitting between them. The CDR3 here is CATSDFSSSTFF. The CDR3 DNA sequence: TGTGCCACCAGTGATTTTAGCTCGTCAACTTTCTTT.